The 20 T cell receptor beta chains reported below all come from one sample, sequenced in a study of T cells after yellow fever vaccination. TCRdb processed the 5' RACE reads anew with MiXCR; each CDR3 protein has one entry. The profile shows about 50,000 distinct CDR3 sequences, approximately 6% of them singletons. The material sequenced was PBMCs, either bulk or a sorted T-cell subset (CD4+, CD8+, memory, or dextramer-sorted; not recorded which), taken on the day of the yellow fever booster vaccination. The origin of the receptors is a young man who received the YFV17D yellow fever vaccine.

This clonotype was seen a few times. The rearrangement links TRBV5-1 to TRBJ2-3, with TRBD2 matching 10 bases. J gave up 2 bases and V 0 bases, and 3 bases lay outside the gene matches. Germline values: CDR1 SGHRS, CDR2 YFSETQ. The CDR3 runs to 16 residues. CDR3 bases: TGCGCCAGCAGCTTGGGAGCGGGGGGGCACACAGATACGCAGTATTTT. This gives the protein CASSLGAGGHTDTQYF.

The rearrangement joins TRBV11-2 to TRBJ2-5; no firm D call. In germline, CDR1 is SGHAT, CDR2 FQNNGV. This CDR3 is built from 14 residues. With 2 bases removed from V and 0 bases from J, the gap between germline ends came to 7 bases. CDR3 loop: CASSLPSNQETQYF. The CDR3 DNA reads as TGTGCCAGCAGCTTACCCAGCAACCAAGAGACCCAGTACTTC.

In its sample, this clonotype was seen many times. This chain links TRBV28 with TRBJ1-1; tentative D call: TRBD1 (5 bases). There are 16 residues in the CDR3. From germline, CDR1 is MDHEN and CDR2 SYDVKM. Trimming cost V 7 bases and J 5 bases, with 23 bases left between them. CDR3 sequence: CASTPRYRGRWTEAFF. CDR3 DNA sequence: TGTGCCAGCACCCCGCGGTATAGGGGACGTTGGACTGAAGCTTTCTTT.

V usage is TRBV5-4 and J usage is TRBJ2-3; 8 bases line up with TRBD2. The CDR3 spans 15 residues. The germline CDR1 and CDR2 sequences are SGHNT and YYREEE (reference sequence). The ends lost 6 bases at V and 2 bases at J; junction bases unmatched: 8. The CDR3: CASTKAGAYTDTQYF. The DNA for the CDR3 is TGTGCCAGCACCAAAGCGGGGGCCTACACAGATACGCAGTATTTT.

In its sample, this clonotype was seen a few times. The chain is built from TRBV9 and TRBJ2-5; 7 nucleotides align to TRBD1. CDR3 size: 13 residues. Germline V CDR1 and CDR2: SGDLS, YYNGEE. The ends lost 4 bases at V and 4 bases at J; junction bases unmatched: 4. The CDR3 sequence: CASSTRTGETQYF. For the CDR3, the DNA is TGTGCCAGCAGCACCAGGACAGGAGAGACCCAGTACTTC.

The chain couples TRBV11-2 to TRBJ2-1, with D unclear. This CDR3 contains 13 residues. Per the germline V gene, CDR1 is SGHAT and CDR2 is FQNNGV. V dropped 6 bases and J dropped 4 bases, with 10 bases sitting between them. The CDR3 loop is CASSETGYNEQFF. The CDR3 DNA is TGTGCCAGCAGTGAGACTGGGTACAATGAGCAGTTCTTC. Using reference TRBV11-2 and TRBJ2-1 for the parts outside the CDR3, the full variable domain is EAGVAQSPRYKIIEKRQSVAFWCNPISGHATLYWYQQILGQGPKLLIQFQNNGVVDDSQLPKDRFSAERLKGVDSTLKIQPAKLEDSAVYLCASSETGYNEQFFGPGTRLTVL.

The sample holds many counts of this clonotype. The chain is built from TRBV10-3 and TRBJ1-1; TRBD1 agrees at 8 bases. V was clipped by 6 bases and J by 11 bases; unmatched bases: 8. Germline CDR1 ENHRY, CDR2 SYGVKD. The CDR3 is made up of 12 amino acids. The DNA of the CDR3 is TGTGCCATCAGAGAAGGACAGGGCCGCGCTTTCTTT. Protein: CAIREGQGRAFF.

In the case of this clonotype: This may be a read error, as it is one base from a much larger clone. V is TRBV3-1 and J is TRBJ2-1, with 9 bases matching TRBD2. Germline lookup yields CDR1 LGHDT and CDR2 YNNKEL (reference sequence). The CDR3 spans 16 residues. The junction had 9 bases not matched to a gene; V was cut back by 3 bases and J by 6 bases. The CDR3 sequence is CASSQISGGGCNEQFF. CDR3 sequence (DNA): TGTGCCAGCAGCCAGATTAGCGGGGGTGGGTGCAATGAGCAGTTCTTC.

This clonotype was recorded many times. This chain uses TRBV29-1 with TRBJ2-3; D ambiguous. The CDR3 is made up of 14 amino acids. Germline assignment: CDR1 SQVTM and CDR2 ANQGSEA. Deletions cut 6 bases from V and 0 bases from J, with 13 bases between. The CDR3 sequence is CSVDHKNSTDTQYF. The CDR3 nucleotides are TGCAGCGTCGACCACAAAAATAGCACAGATACGCAGTATTTT.

The V call is TRBV10-3, the J call TRBJ2-1; possibly TRBD1 or TRBD2 for D (5 bases each). This CDR3 has 21 residues. The ends were cut back, 5 bases at V and 0 bases at J, with 29 bases in the middle. The germline V gene has CDR1 ENHRY and CDR2 SYGVKD. The CDR3 DNA reads as TGTGCCATCAGTTTCAACTCCCCGGGACCCCGAATTGGCTTCTCCTACAATGAGCAGTTCTTC. Protein product: CAISFNSPGPRIGFSYNEQFF.

This clonotype came up many times. The chain employs TRBV7-2 and TRBJ2-5, with D maybe TRBD1 (6 bases). The CDR3 extends over 12 amino acids. CDR1 is SGHTA, CDR2 FQGNSA, per germline. V was shortened by 4 bases and J by 4 bases, with 7 bases between the two germline ends. CDR3 region: CASSWGPETQYF. In nucleotides, the CDR3 is TGTGCCAGCAGCTGGGGGCCAGAGACCCAGTACTTC.

This clonotype was seen at least ten times. This chain uses TRBV29-1 with TRBJ2-1, with TRBD2 as a possible D gene (6 bases). Germline V lookup: CDR1 SQVTM, CDR2 ANQGSEA. The CDR3 length is 13 residues. Trimming pared 4 bases from V and 4 bases from J, leaving 11 bases between. The CDR3 sequence: CSVGAGKYNEQFF. Written as DNA, the CDR3 is TGCAGCGTTGGGGCGGGGAAGTACAATGAGCAGTTCTTC.

Many counts were recorded for this clonotype. The rearrangement joins TRBV7-2 to TRBJ2-1; no reliable D call. The length of the CDR3 is 15 residues. Germline V lookup: CDR1 SGHTA, CDR2 FQGNSA. Trimming pared 6 bases from V and 5 bases from J, leaving 17 bases between. The CDR3 DNA follows: TGTGCCAGCAGACGTACAATTTGGATGGACAATGAGCAGTTCTTC. It specifies CASRRTIWMDNEQFF. Complete variable domain (other parts from reference TRBV7-2 and TRBJ2-1): GAGVSQSPSNKVTEKGKDVELRCDPISGHTALYWYRQSLGQGLEFLIYFQGNSAPDKSGLPSDRFSAERTGGSVSTLTIQRTQQEDSAVYLCASRRTIWMDNEQFFGPGTRLTVL.

This clonotype was counted only a few times. This chain uses TRBV6-5 with TRBJ1-2, with D tentatively TRBD1 (5 bases). The CDR3 has 13 amino acids. CDR1 and CDR2 from the germline V gene are MNHEY and SVGAGI. Trimming took off 2 bases at V and 5 bases at J, with 9 bases between the two ends. CDR3 DNA: TGTGCCAGCAGTTACCCAGGGAAATATGGCTACACCTTC. Amino acid sequence: CASSYPGKYGYTF.

As DNA, the CDR3 is TGTGCCAGCAGCAGATCTAGCGCCGGGGAGCTGTTTTTT. The encoded protein is CASSRSSAGELFF. V and J are TRBV4-2 and TRBJ2-2; TRBD2 might be the D (6 bases). Looked up from germline, CDR1 is LGHNA and CDR2 is YNFKEQ. With 5 bases removed from V and 6 bases from J, the gap between germline ends came to 10 bases. This CDR3 region has 13 residues.

This chain connects TRBV7-9 to TRBJ1-1; D gene ambiguous. The CDR3 is 16 amino acids. Deletions cut 5 bases from V and 5 bases from J, with 21 bases between. The germline CDR1 and CDR2 sequences are SEHNR and FQNEAQ (reference sequence). In DNA, the CDR3 is TGTGCCAGCAGCCTTGGAGGCCTTCTGGTGGGGACTGAAGCTTTCTTT. It is translated as CASSLGGLLVGTEAFF.

This clonotype was picked up a small number of times. The CDR3 DNA follows: TGTGCCAGCAGCGGTTTCGGGGGGCTAAGCACAGATACGCAGTATTTT. Its protein is CASSGFGGLSTDTQYF. The rearrangement uses TRBV9 and TRBJ2-3, with a possible D match to TRBD2 (7 bases). CDR1 is SGDLS, CDR2 YYNGEE, per germline. V lost 3 bases, J lost 0 bases, and 14 bases lay in between. This CDR3 is built from 16 residues.

With regard to this clonotype: This may arise from a read error, as a much more abundant clone is one base away. A read error is likely, as this CDR3 ends without the conserved phenylalanine or tryptophan. The rearrangement joins TRBV11-2 to TRBJ1-6; TRBD1 aligns across 10 bases. V shed 3 bases and J 9 bases; nucleotides not matched to a gene: 8. CDR1 and CDR2 from the germline V gene are SGHAT and FQNNGV. This CDR3 has 16 amino acids. The CDR3 region is CASSLTRDRGGSPLHV. In DNA, the CDR3 is TGTGCCAGCAGCTTGACCCGGGACAGGGGAGGTTCACCCCTCCACGTT.

The chain couples TRBV7-9 to TRBJ2-5, with TRBD2 matching over 7 bases. Trimming took 11 bases from V and 3 from J; bases not matched to a gene: 6. The CDR3 length is 12 residues. The germline CDR1 and CDR2 sequences are SEHNR and FQNEAQ (reference sequence). The chain's CDR3 is CASQSGEETQYF. CDR3 in DNA: TGTGCCTCACAAAGCGGGGAAGAGACCCAGTACTTC.

This clonotype was detected a few times. This sequence joins TRBV5-1 and TRBJ2-7; D remains ambiguous. The length of the CDR3 is 14 residues. The germline V and J ends were trimmed by 7 bases and 4 bases, with 18 bases remaining between them. Germline V gene lookup returns CDR1 SGHRS and CDR2 YFSETQ. CDR3 in amino acids: CASRKWFPIYEQYF. The CDR3, as DNA: TGCGCCAGCCGGAAATGGTTCCCAATTTACGAGCAGTACTTC.